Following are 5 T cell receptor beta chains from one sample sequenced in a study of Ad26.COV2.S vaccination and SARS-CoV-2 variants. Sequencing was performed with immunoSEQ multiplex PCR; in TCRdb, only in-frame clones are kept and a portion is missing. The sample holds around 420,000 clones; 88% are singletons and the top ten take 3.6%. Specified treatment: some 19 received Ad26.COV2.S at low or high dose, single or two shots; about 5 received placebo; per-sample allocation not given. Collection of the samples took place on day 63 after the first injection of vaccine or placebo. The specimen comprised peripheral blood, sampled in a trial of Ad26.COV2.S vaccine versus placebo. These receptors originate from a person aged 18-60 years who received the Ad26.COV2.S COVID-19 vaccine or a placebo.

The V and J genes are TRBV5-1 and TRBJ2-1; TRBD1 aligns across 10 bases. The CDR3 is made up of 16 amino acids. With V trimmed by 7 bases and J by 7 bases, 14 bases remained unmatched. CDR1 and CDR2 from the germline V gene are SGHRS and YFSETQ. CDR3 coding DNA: TGCGCCAGCCGTCCAACTCCCGGGACAGGGGAGAATGAGCAGTTCTTC. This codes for CASRPTPGTGENEQFF.

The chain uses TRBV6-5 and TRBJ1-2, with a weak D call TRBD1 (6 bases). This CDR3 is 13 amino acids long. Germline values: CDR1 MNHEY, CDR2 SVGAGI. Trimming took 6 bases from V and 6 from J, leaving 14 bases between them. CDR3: CASREPGHDGYTF. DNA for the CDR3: TGTGCCAGCAGGGAGCCGGGACACGATGGCTACACCTTC.

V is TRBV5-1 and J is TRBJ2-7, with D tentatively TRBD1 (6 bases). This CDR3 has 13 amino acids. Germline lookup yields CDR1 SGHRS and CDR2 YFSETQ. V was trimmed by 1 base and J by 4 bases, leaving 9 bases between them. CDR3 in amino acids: CASSLNRAYEQYF. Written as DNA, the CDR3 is TGCGCCAGCAGCTTGAACAGGGCTTACGAGCAGTACTTC.

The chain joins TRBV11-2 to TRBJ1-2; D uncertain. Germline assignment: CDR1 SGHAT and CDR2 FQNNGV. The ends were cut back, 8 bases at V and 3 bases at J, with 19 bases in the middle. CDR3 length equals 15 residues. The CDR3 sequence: CASLNLSGSYYGYTF. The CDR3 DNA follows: TGTGCCAGCCTAAACCTCTCAGGCTCCTACTATGGCTACACCTTC.

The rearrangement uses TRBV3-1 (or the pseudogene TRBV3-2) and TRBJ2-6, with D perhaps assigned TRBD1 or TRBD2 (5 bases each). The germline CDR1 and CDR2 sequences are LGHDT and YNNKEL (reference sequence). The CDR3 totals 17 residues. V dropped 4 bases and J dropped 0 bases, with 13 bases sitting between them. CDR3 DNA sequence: TGTGCCAGCAGCCCCACGGGACCGCTCTCTGGGGCCAACGTCCTGACTTTC. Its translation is CASSPTGPLSGANVLTF.